This T cell receptor (beta chain) was obtained from a study of blood T cell repertoires in COVID-19. This clone was found once. From germline, CDR1 is GTSNPN and CDR2 SVGIG (reference sequence). The V end was cut by 4 bases, the J end by 8 bases, with 14 bases between. This CDR3 comprises 12 residues. Produced via immunoSEQ multiplex PCR; TCRdb's table is partial and in-frame only. Among over 95,000 clones, around 83% were seen once, and the ten largest hold approximately 3.6%. The chain combines TRBV30 with TRBJ1-2; D not certain. This clonotype was sampled from a man aged 40-49 years with acute or convalescent COVID-19. Sample: peripheral blood. The CDR3 DNA reads TGTGCCTGGACCCGCGTTGGAGTCGGCTACACCTTC. Its translation: CAWTRVGVGYTF.